The rows below give T cell receptor beta chains drawn from one sample of a study of Graves' ophthalmopathy and Graves' hyperthyroidism. TCRdb re-analysed the multiplex PCR reads in MiXCR, keeping a single row per CDR3 protein. The table shows roughly 170,000 distinct CDR3 sequences, with around two fifths occurring only once. Sequencing input: peripheral blood. The receptors shown here come from a man aged 25 to 40 with Graves' ophthalmopathy. Both conserved end residues are part of each CDR3. Fields, in order: J gene, clone size, V gene, CDR3 protein. Some rows have no size entry. The others give once, few or many, or a class for an expanded clone.

j_call: TRBJ2-5; clone_size: many; v_call: TRBV24-1; cdr3_aa: CATSDPRGAKTQYF
j_call: TRBJ1-2; clone_size: NA; v_call: TRBV6-4; cdr3_aa: CASTRGTGDSYTF
j_call: TRBJ1-1; clone_size: many; v_call: TRBV6-2/TRBV6-3; cdr3_aa: CASRRDAEAFF
j_call: TRBJ2-7; clone_size: NA; v_call: TRBV12-3/TRBV12-4; cdr3_aa: CASSLVFGDRSSYEQYF
j_call: TRBJ1-5; clone_size: many; v_call: TRBV4-3; cdr3_aa: CASSQERVLGQPQHF
j_call: TRBJ1-1; clone_size: many; v_call: TRBV29-1; cdr3_aa: CSVEAGRETEAFF
j_call: TRBJ2-5; clone_size: many; v_call: TRBV11-3; cdr3_aa: CASSLDPSGGTQYF
j_call: TRBJ2-7; clone_size: medium-sized; v_call: TRBV2; cdr3_aa: CASKDRFGSYEQYF
j_call: TRBJ1-1; clone_size: NA; v_call: TRBV6-2/TRBV6-3; cdr3_aa: CASRAINTEAFF
j_call: TRBJ2-7; clone_size: NA; v_call: TRBV6-5; cdr3_aa: CASSYSGGERGYEQYF
j_call: TRBJ1-1; clone_size: many; v_call: TRBV4-2; cdr3_aa: CASSQGQWNTEAFF
j_call: TRBJ1-2; clone_size: few; v_call: TRBV19; cdr3_aa: CASSIRSAQPFTF
j_call: TRBJ2-7; clone_size: few; v_call: TRBV12-3/TRBV12-4; cdr3_aa: CASSQGLAAYEQYF
j_call: TRBJ1-5; clone_size: NA; v_call: TRBV6-2/TRBV6-3; cdr3_aa: CASRGRSPGSNQPQHF
j_call: TRBJ2-7; clone_size: NA; v_call: TRBV29-1; cdr3_aa: CSVAPLAGDSIRGEQYF
j_call: TRBJ1-1; clone_size: many; v_call: TRBV12-3/TRBV12-4; cdr3_aa: CASSLGQVGTSTEAFF
j_call: TRBJ1-6; clone_size: many; v_call: TRBV20-1; cdr3_aa: CSARDRDYNSPLHF
j_call: TRBJ1-2; clone_size: many; v_call: TRBV7-8; cdr3_aa: CASSLDGTGFYGYTF
j_call: TRBJ2-2; clone_size: NA; v_call: TRBV7-3; cdr3_aa: CASSTGAIGELFF
j_call: TRBJ2-5; clone_size: many; v_call: TRBV27; cdr3_aa: CASSLLGWLPETQYF
j_call: TRBJ1-2; clone_size: many; v_call: TRBV5-1; cdr3_aa: CASTPNRGENGYTF
j_call: TRBJ1-1; clone_size: NA; v_call: TRBV6-2/TRBV6-3; cdr3_aa: CASRRWTGVNTEAFF
j_call: TRBJ2-7; clone_size: many; v_call: TRBV9; cdr3_aa: CAGGLSVQGANEQYF
j_call: TRBJ1-5; clone_size: many; v_call: TRBV5-5; cdr3_aa: CASSLVPRDDQPQHF
j_call: TRBJ2-2; clone_size: many; v_call: TRBV12-3/TRBV12-4; cdr3_aa: CASSFPGELFF
j_call: TRBJ1-1; clone_size: many; v_call: TRBV29-1; cdr3_aa: CSVEGQLNTEAFF
j_call: TRBJ1-1; clone_size: many; v_call: TRBV30; cdr3_aa: CAWSPRARNTEAFF
j_call: TRBJ2-7; clone_size: many; v_call: TRBV12-3/TRBV12-4; cdr3_aa: CASTLGDRGTYEQYF
j_call: TRBJ1-2; clone_size: many; v_call: TRBV3-1; cdr3_aa: CASSQDRGTGISNYGYTF
j_call: TRBJ2-2; clone_size: many; v_call: TRBV30; cdr3_aa: CAWQKDSNTGELFF
j_call: TRBJ2-7; clone_size: NA; v_call: TRBV27; cdr3_aa: CASKGAAYEQYF
j_call: TRBJ2-2; clone_size: many; v_call: TRBV29-1; cdr3_aa: CSGRGGRNSGELFF